This TCR beta chain was sequenced in a study of spatial heterogeneity in lung cancer. The time point was: sample taken at primary tumor resection. From tumor, nontumor lung or frozen PBMC, whole RNA was taken unsorted for sequencing. A single record per CDR3 protein comes from TCRdb applying MiXCR to the 5' RACE reads. The table shows 95,000 or so distinct CDR3 sequences, with roughly 10% occurring only once. CDR3 size: 15 residues. The V and J ends lost 3 bases and 4 bases respectively, with 14 bases between them. Germline V lookup: CDR1 MDHEN, CDR2 SYDVKM. This TCR came from a male donor with early-stage non-small cell lung cancer. The sample consisted of PBMCs, taken at surgery. The V gene is TRBV28, the J gene TRBJ2-3, with no clear D. This CDR3 is CASSFIGSRSDTQYF. CDR3 sequence (DNA): TGTGCCAGCAGTTTTATCGGGTCCAGGTCAGATACGCAGTATTTT.